This paragraph covers one TCR beta chain sequence. Its antigen remains unidentified. CDR3 length equals 16 residues. The germline V gene encodes CDR1 LGHNA and CDR2 YSLEER. V was clipped by 0 bases and J by 5 bases, with 17 bases between them. These data originate in a study of T cell responses to AZD1222 COVID-19 vaccine. Whole-study results and caveats: Only after the peak T cell response were repertoires sampled.

Method: immunoSEQ multiplex PCR; TCRdb's copy keeps in-frame clones and lacks some. The repertoire has some 180,000 clones, roughly 85% of them found once; the top ten carry over 1%. The TCR comes from an adult who received the AZD1222 COVID-19 vaccine. Sample: peripheral blood, taken 28 days after the second AZD1222 dose. The rearrangement uses TRBV4-3 and TRBJ2-7, with TRBD1 as a possible D gene (7 bases). CDR3 sequence: CASSQDGGQGGNEQYF. As DNA, the CDR3 is TGCGCCAGCAGCCAAGATGGGGGGCAGGGGGGCAACGAGCAGTACTTC.